The 2 T cell receptor beta chains below were found in one sample sequenced in a study of monozygotic twins with cystic fibrosis. TCRdb's copy holds only in-frame clones and misses some; the assay was immunoSEQ multiplex PCR. The sample lists fewer than 30,000 clones, about 85% occurring once. The sample was blood. Source of these receptors: a girl aged 2 to 10 with cystic fibrosis.

This sequence joins TRBV29-1 and TRBJ2-3; TRBD2 agrees at 7 bases. J gave up 2 bases and V 8 bases, and 7 bases lay outside the gene matches. The CDR3 consists of 13 residues. The germline CDR1 and CDR2 sequences are SQVTM and ANQGSEA. DNA of the CDR3: TGCAGCATACGGGGGGTAATCACAGATACGCAGTATTTT. This translates into CSIRGVITDTQYF.

The chain combines TRBV9 with TRBJ2-1; D is unresolved. The CDR3 contains 16 residues. V dropped 4 bases and J dropped 0 bases, with 14 bases sitting between them. Germline-derived CDR1 and CDR2 are SGDLS and YYNGEE. The CDR3, as DNA: TGTGCCAGCAGCTCACGTGGGCAGAGCTCCTACAATGAGCAGTTCTTC. Its translation: CASSSRGQSSYNEQFF.